A single sample is the source of the 9 T cell receptor beta chains below, sequenced in a study of metastatic and nonmetastatic thyroid tumors. Until they underwent thyroid surgery, no patient had received any treatment. Using MiXCR, TCRdb reanalyzed the PCR reads. This sample has under 20,000 clones, with roughly 17% found just once. Sequences were obtained from blood. The source of these receptors is a male donor with papillary thyroid cancer or a benign thyroid nodule (not recorded which). Some clones in this sample may be carry-over from other donors' samples.

This clone is medium-sized. The chain uses TRBV11-2 and TRBJ2-7; TRBD1 agrees at 7 bases. The CDR3 has 14 amino acids. CDR1 is SGHAT, CDR2 FQNNGV, per germline. The V gene end was trimmed by 4 bases and the J gene end by 3 bases; junction bases not matched to a gene: 6. In DNA, the CDR3 is TGTGCCAGCAGCTCGGACAGGTCATACTACGAGCAGTACTTC. Protein product: CASSSDRSYYEQYF.

V and J are TRBV28 and TRBJ1-3; D is unresolved. The V end lost 6 bases, the J end lost 0 bases, and 12 bases lay between the germline ends. The germline V gene encodes CDR1 MDHEN and CDR2 SYDVKM. This CDR3 is built from 15 residues. CDR3 coding DNA: TGTGCCAGCAGCCTAGGACGGAGCTCTGGAAACACCATATATTTT. Its protein is CASSLGRSSGNTIYF.

Ten or more counts support this clone. J is TRBJ1-4 and V is TRBV11-2, with 7 bases matching TRBD1. CDR1 and CDR2 (germline): SGHAT, FQNNGV. The CDR3 runs 19 residues. With V trimmed by 5 bases and J by 5 bases, 20 bases remained unmatched. CDR3 sequence reads: CASSATKEWMDRNNEKLFF. DNA of the CDR3: TGTGCCAGCAGCGCTACGAAAGAGTGGATGGACAGGAACAATGAAAAACTGTTTTTT.

This clone was observed many times. The rearrangement joins TRBV19 to TRBJ2-3, with 9 bases matching TRBD2. This CDR3 is built from 14 residues. The germline gives CDR1 LNHDA, CDR2 SQIVND (reference sequence). With 7 bases clipped from V and 0 bases from J, the junction kept 2 bases outside the gene matches. CDR3 in DNA: TGTGCCAGTAAAACTAGCGGGAGCACAGATACGCAGTATTTT. Translation: CASKTSGSTDTQYF. The full variable domain, with the rest looked up from reference TRBV19 and TRBJ2-3, is DGGITQSPKYLFRKEGQNVTLSCEQNLNHDAMYWYRQDPGQGLRLIYYSQIVNDFQKGDIAEGYSVSREKKESFPLTVTSAQKNPTAFYLCASKTSGSTDTQYFGPGTRLTVL.

Ten or more counts support this clone. The rearrangement links TRBV29-1 to TRBJ2-1; TRBD2 matches 12 bases. Looked up from germline, CDR1 is SQVTM and CDR2 is ANQGSEA. The CDR3 is 11 amino acids. The CDR3 loop is CSGLAGHEQFF. CDR3 nucleotides: TGCAGTGGACTAGCGGGACATGAGCAGTTCTTC.

The chain is built from TRBV5-4 and TRBJ1-1; 10 nucleotides line up with TRBD1. The V segment lost 1 base and the J segment 1 base; nucleotides outside the gene matches: 7. Per germline, CDR1 SGHNT and CDR2 YYREEE (reference sequence). The CDR3 has 17 amino acids. Here the CDR3 DNA reads TGTGCCAGCAGCTTGAAAGGGACAGGGGTAAGGAACACTGAAGCTTTCTTT. This codes for CASSLKGTGVRNTEAFF.

This clone was seen a few times. The rearrangement uses TRBV4-1 and TRBJ2-7; a weak D match, TRBD1 (7 bases). The CDR3 runs to 15 residues. Germline lookup yields CDR1 MGHRA and CDR2 YSYEKL. The ends were cut back, 4 bases at V and 2 bases at J, with 15 bases in the middle. This CDR3 is CASSRGTDTPYEQYF. CDR3 sequence (DNA): TGCGCCAGCAGCCGCGGGACAGATACTCCCTACGAGCAGTACTTC.

This clone came up many times. This chain connects TRBV10-3 to TRBJ1-2; no firm D call. V gave up 4 bases and J gave up 2 bases, with 8 bases separating them. Per the germline V gene, CDR1 is ENHRY and CDR2 is SYGVKD. The CDR3 extends over 13 amino acids. The CDR3 DNA is TGTGCCATCAGTGGGCGGGGAAACTATGGCTACACCTTC. It specifies CAISGRGNYGYTF.

This clone was detected many times. The chain combines TRBV28 with TRBJ2-6, with D perhaps matching TRBD2 (5 bases). Germline V gives CDR1 MDHEN, CDR2 SYDVKM. V lost 7 bases and J lost 2, with 9 bases in between. The CDR3 consists of 14 residues. This chain's CDR3 is CASIDGTGANVLTF. Here the CDR3 DNA reads TGTGCCAGCATCGACGGGACTGGGGCCAACGTCCTGACTTTC.